The 24 T cell receptor beta chains listed next were all sequenced from one sample in a study of CD8+ T cells in alopecia areata. RNA was isolated and reverse transcribed to cDNA, the sequencing template. Sequencing used immunoSEQ multiplex PCR; TCRdb keeps in-frame clones, though not all of them. This repertoire shows 90,000 to 150,000 clones, 50% to 55% found once; its top ten account for about 0.5%. Indicated treatment: oral pan-JAK inhibitor, 5-10 mg twice daily. Here the sequenced sample was CD4+ T cells sorted from blood, taken at week 4, from a patient treated with tofacitinib. The origin of the receptors is a human donor with alopecia areata.

This chain connects TRBV6-5 to TRBJ1-2; D is ambiguous. CDR3 size: 12 residues. V lost 2 bases, J lost 8 bases, and 9 bases lay in between. Germline CDR1 MNHEY, CDR2 SVGAGI. The CDR3 bases are TGTGCCAGCAGTTACCGGCTCGGGGGCTACACCTTC. As protein: CASSYRLGGYTF.

In DNA form, the CDR3 reads TGTGCCAGCAGTCGCGACCGAAGACAGGAGCAGTACTTC. Its protein is CASSRDRRQEQYF. The rearrangement links TRBV27 to TRBJ2-7; tentatively, D is TRBD1 (5 bases). V was cut by 5 bases and J by 7 bases, with 15 bases left in between. This CDR3 has 13 amino acids. CDR1 is MNHEY, CDR2 SMNVEV, per germline (reference sequence).

This clone was counted only a few times. This chain connects TRBV7-2 to TRBJ1-5, with TRBD1 as a possible D gene (5 bases). The length of the CDR3 is 15 residues. V gave up 1 base and J gave up 1 base, with 8 bases separating them. Germline CDR1 reads SGHTA; CDR2 reads FQGNSA. Here the CDR3 reads CASSLGSGSNQPQHF. The CDR3 DNA sequence: TGTGCCAGCAGCTTAGGCTCAGGGAGCAATCAGCCCCAGCATTTT.

The chain employs TRBV6-5 and TRBJ1-1, with 7 bases identical to TRBD1. Germline loops: CDR1 MNHEY, CDR2 SVGAGI. CDR3 size: 15 residues. V lost 0 bases and J lost 1; bases outside the gene matches: 2. CDR3 nucleotides: TGTGCCAGCAGTTACTCAAGGACAGGGAACACTGAAGCTTTCTTT. This codes for CASSYSRTGNTEAFF.

This clone was found many times. The chain uses TRBV7-6 and TRBJ2-3; 7 bases map to TRBD2. The CDR3 loop spans 16 amino acids. The J segment lost 0 bases and the V segment lost 2 bases, leaving 5 bases of the junction unmatched. The germline V gene encodes CDR1 SGHVS and CDR2 FNYEAQ. The CDR3 DNA follows: TGTGCCAGCAGCTTATCCGGGGGGTCTAGCACAGATACGCAGTATTTT. Protein product: CASSLSGGSSTDTQYF.

This sequence joins TRBV5-6 and TRBJ2-1, with D perhaps matching TRBD1 (5 bases). CDR1 and CDR2 (germline): SGHDT, YYEEEE. The V gene lost 3 bases and the J gene lost 8 bases, with 12 bases spanning the gap. The CDR3 has 13 residues. This CDR3 is CASSSRVGDEQFF. CDR3 DNA: TGTGCCAGCAGCTCCAGGGTAGGCGATGAGCAGTTCTTC.

This sequence joins TRBV7-2 and TRBJ2-1; 9 nucleotides agree with TRBD2. Germline trimming cut 3 bases from V and 0 bases from J; bases unmatched to any gene: 3. Germline V gene lookup returns CDR1 SGHTA and CDR2 FQGNSA. CDR3 length equals 16 residues. The CDR3 sequence: CASSLAGGVSYNEQFF. The CDR3 DNA sequence: TGTGCCAGCAGCTTGGCGGGGGGGGTCTCCTACAATGAGCAGTTCTTC.

This clone was seen many times. The gene calls are TRBV14 and TRBJ2-1; D may be TRBD1 (5 bases). The V and J ends lost 4 bases and 2 bases respectively, with 9 bases between them. The CDR3 totals 14 residues. The germline CDR1 and CDR2 sequences are SGHDN and FVKESK. CDR3 region: CASSLGRTYNEQFF. CDR3 coding DNA: TGTGCCAGCAGCCTGGGGCGGACCTACAATGAGCAGTTCTTC. The variable domain in full, with the rest retrieved from reference TRBV14 and TRBJ2-1, is EAGVTQFPSHSVIEKGQTVTLRCDPISGHDNLYWYRRVMGKEIKFLLHFVKESKQDESGMPNNRFLAERTGGTYSTLKVQPAELEDSGVYFCASSLGRTYNEQFFGPGTRLTVL.

This chain joins TRBV5-4 and TRBJ2-2, with D possibly TRBD1 on 6 matching bases. V was clipped by 4 bases and J by 0 bases, with 10 bases between them. The germline gives CDR1 SGHNT, CDR2 YYREEE (reference sequence). This CDR3 is built from 15 residues. The CDR3 is CASSTGTTNTGELFF. For the CDR3, the DNA is TGTGCCAGCAGCACCGGGACAACGAACACCGGGGAGCTGTTTTTT.

V is TRBV7-9 and J is TRBJ2-4; 12 nucleotides line up with TRBD2. V lost 2 bases to trimming and J lost 6 bases; unmatched junction nucleotides: 11. Germline V gene lookup returns CDR1 SEHNR and CDR2 FQNEAQ (reference sequence). The CDR3 length is 18 residues. CDR3 in amino acids: CASSLPPRLAGASNIQYF. The CDR3, as DNA: TGTGCCAGCAGCTTACCCCCTCGACTAGCGGGAGCCTCAAACATTCAGTACTTC.

This chain connects TRBV2 to TRBJ2-7; D unresolved. Germline values: CDR1 SNHLY, CDR2 FYNNEI. V was shortened by 7 bases and J by 3 bases, with 7 bases between the two germline ends. The length of the CDR3 is 11 residues. CDR3: CASTPLYEQYF. CDR3 sequence (DNA): TGTGCCAGCACCCCGCTCTACGAGCAGTACTTC.

The CDR3 region has the DNA TGCAGCGTTGACGCTCAAGGGGCAACCCCCTACGAGCAGTACTTC. It translates to CSVDAQGATPYEQYF. V usage is TRBV29-1 and J usage is TRBJ2-7; TRBD1 is a possible D gene (5 bases). The CDR3 runs 15 residues. V lost 3 bases and J lost 2, with 17 bases in between. Germline V gene data show CDR1 as SQVTM and CDR2 as ANQGSEA.

The CDR3 loop reads CASSFSPGFSDGYTF. The CDR3 DNA follows: TGTGCCAGCAGCTTTTCACCAGGGTTTAGCGATGGCTACACCTTC. This rearrangement joins TRBV27 to TRBJ1-2; a weak D match, TRBD1 (5 bases). V was shortened by 6 bases and J by 6 bases, with 20 bases between the two germline ends. Germline V CDR1 and CDR2: MNHEY, SMNVEV (reference sequence). CDR3 length equals 15 residues.

The V call is TRBV25-1, the J call TRBJ2-1; perhaps D is TRBD1 or TRBD2 (7 bases each). The CDR3 has 16 residues. Germline V CDR1 and CDR2: MGHDK, SYGVNS. V was shortened by 1 base and J by 2 bases, with 12 bases between the two germline ends. The CDR3 loop reads CASSESGGGTYNEQFF. DNA of the CDR3: TGTGCCAGCAGTGAATCAGGGGGAGGGACCTACAATGAGCAGTTCTTC.

This clone was detected only a few times. The CDR3 DNA reads TGTGCCAGCAGCTCGGGACCGCTGAACACTGAAGCTTTCTTT. Translating it yields CASSSGPLNTEAFF. This chain joins TRBV7-9 and TRBJ1-1; tentative D call: TRBD1 (5 bases). The CDR3 runs to 14 residues. The germline V gene encodes CDR1 SEHNR and CDR2 FQNEAQ (reference sequence). V was trimmed by 4 bases and J by 0 bases, leaving 9 bases between them.

This clone was seen a few times. This chain connects TRBV11-2 to TRBJ2-7; TRBD1 matches at 10 bases. Germline lookup yields CDR1 SGHAT and CDR2 FQNNGV. The CDR3 runs 13 residues. With V trimmed by 6 bases and J by 2 bases, 1 base remained unmatched. The CDR3 spells CASRGTGAYEQYF. CDR3 nucleotides: TGTGCCAGCAGGGGGACAGGGGCCTACGAGCAGTACTTC. Complete variable domain (other parts from reference TRBV11-2 and TRBJ2-7): EAGVAQSPRYKIIEKRQSVAFWCNPISGHATLYWYQQILGQGPKLLIQFQNNGVVDDSQLPKDRFSAERLKGVDSTLKIQPAKLEDSAVYLCASRGTGAYEQYFGPGTRLTVT.

This clone was observed a handful of times. The rearrangement uses TRBV23-1 and TRBJ2-1; TRBD2 matches at 7 bases. TRBV23-1 is an ORF; its function is uncertain. The CDR3 runs to 16 residues. V trimming: 4 bases; J trimming: 2 bases; junction bases outside the gene matches: 8. The CDR3 nucleotides are TGCGCCAGCAGTCTACGGGGTAGCGGGCCCTACAATGAGCAGTTCTTC. Protein: CASSLRGSGPYNEQFF.

This sequence joins TRBV30 and TRBJ1-2, with 7 bases fitting TRBD1. Germline V gene data show CDR1 as GTSNPN and CDR2 as SVGIG (reference sequence). The V segment lost 2 bases and the J segment 10 bases; nucleotides outside the gene matches: 4. This CDR3 has 11 residues. CDR3 region: CAWSTGQNYTF. The CDR3 nucleotides are TGTGCCTGGAGTACGGGACAGAACTACACCTTC.

CDR3 sequence: CASSRTVAGLSSYEQYF. In DNA, the CDR3 is TGTGCCAGCAGCCGTACCGTGGCGGGACTCAGCTCCTACGAGCAGTACTTC. The rearrangement joins TRBV4-2 to TRBJ2-7, with D perhaps TRBD2 (6 bases). The V end lost 4 bases, the J end lost 0 bases, and 19 bases lay between the germline ends. The germline V gene has CDR1 LGHNA and CDR2 YNFKEQ. The CDR3 spans 17 residues.

The rearrangement uses TRBV29-1 and TRBJ2-7; tentatively, D is TRBD1 (6 bases). The CDR3 runs to 14 residues. Germline-derived CDR1 and CDR2 are SQVTM and ANQGSEA. Trimming took 5 bases from V and 2 from J, leaving 16 bases between them. The CDR3 DNA follows: TGCAGCGTTACAAGACAGGCCTCTACCTACGAGCAGTACTTC. It codes for CSVTRQASTYEQYF.

The rearrangement uses TRBV4-1 and TRBJ2-7; TRBD1 matches 8 bases. The ends lost 1 base at V and 0 bases at J; junction bases unmatched: 2. The CDR3 covers 15 residues. The germline gives CDR1 MGHRA, CDR2 YSYEKL. CDR3 sequence (DNA): TGCGCCAGCAGCCAAGGGCAGGGGGCCTCCTACGAGCAGTACTTC. This translates into CASSQGQGASYEQYF.

The V call is TRBV23-1, the J call TRBJ1-6; 7 nucleotides agree with TRBD1. TRBV23-1 is an open reading frame, and its role is uncertain. V was pared by 1 base and J by 7 bases, with 1 base of the junction left unmatched. This CDR3 has 14 amino acids. The CDR3 nucleotides read TGCGCCAGCAGTCAATTACAGGGGAATTCACCCCTCCACTTT. This codes for CASSQLQGNSPLHF.

This clone appeared a few times. The V gene is TRBV6-6, the J gene TRBJ2-5, with D possibly matching TRBD1 (5 bases). V lost 2 bases, J lost 2 bases, and 15 bases lay in between. CDR1 and CDR2 (germline): MNHNY, SVGAGI (reference sequence). CDR3 size: 16 residues. The CDR3, as DNA: TGTGCCAGCAGTTACAGTGGGCAGGGTAGACAAGAGACCCAGTACTTC. Residues: CASSYSGQGRQETQYF.

This clone has a handful of counts. The gene calls are TRBV11-2 and TRBJ1-4; TRBD1 aligns across 7 bases. Germline CDR1 reads SGHAT; CDR2 reads FQNNGV. This CDR3 has 15 amino acids. J was trimmed by 8 bases and V by 5 bases; bases with no gene match: 11. CDR3 sequence (DNA): TGTGCCAGCAGCCTGCGGACAGGCTTGAAGGAAAAACTGTTTTTT. Amino acids: CASSLRTGLKEKLFF. Full variable domain (missing parts from reference TRBV11-2 and TRBJ1-4): EAGVAQSPRYKIIEKRQSVAFWCNPISGHATLYWYQQILGQGPKLLIQFQNNGVVDDSQLPKDRFSAERLKGVDSTLKIQPAKLEDSAVYLCASSLRTGLKEKLFFGSGTQLSVL.